Listed here is a single T cell receptor (beta chain). Its antigen is still unknown. This specimen comes from a study of T cells after yellow fever vaccination. Germline V gene lookup returns CDR1 LGHNT and CDR2 FRNRAP. V was clipped by 0 bases and J by 4 bases; unmatched bases: 11. This CDR3 comprises 18 residues. Template switching with 5'RACE generated the TCR cDNA and added a universal primer site and UMIs. TCRdb redid the calling of the 5' RACE reads with MiXCR, one entry per CDR3 protein. The sample has approximately 510,000 distinct CDR3 sequences, 20% to 25% seen once; the top ten hold about a sixth. Findings and limits, study-wide: Weaker in magnitude, the secondary response showed a faster peak on day 5 versus 15. CD4 and CD8 compartments shared a small share of clonotypes.

The receptor comes from a man between 18 and 35 years old who received the YFV17D yellow fever vaccine. The sequencing here drew on PBMCs, taken less than 25 days after the first yellow fever vaccination. The chain joins TRBV12-5 to TRBJ2-1; 8 bases are a match to TRBD2. The CDR3 spells CASGLVRSGASGYNEQFF. Here the CDR3 DNA reads TGTGCTAGTGGTTTGGTAAGGTCCGGGGCTAGCGGGTACAATGAGCAGTTCTTC.